Here is one T cell receptor (beta chain) with its context. These data come from a study of patients and donors after allogeneic stem cell transplantation. Germline V gene sequence: CDR1 MNHEY, CDR2 SVGAGI. The CDR3 runs to 16 residues. Trimming cost V 0 bases and J 2 bases, with 10 bases left between them. TCRdb used MiXCR to reprocess the RT-PCR reads, holding one entry per CDR3 protein. Here the sample spans 90,000 to 120,000 distinct CDR3 sequences, around 33% being singletons. The chain carries TRBV6-5 and TRBJ2-2; TRBD1 is a possible D gene (6 bases). Sequenced input: blood, either unsorted or a sorted T cell fraction (not recorded which). This clonotype originated in a human donor who was either an allogeneic HSCT recipient or a stem cell or donor lymphocyte infusion donor (not recorded which). It is not recorded whose cells these are; they may come from a transplant donor. The chain's CDR3 is CASSYSTDRNTGELFF. The CDR3, as DNA: TGTGCCAGCAGTTACTCCACGGACAGAAACACCGGGGAGCTGTTTTTT.